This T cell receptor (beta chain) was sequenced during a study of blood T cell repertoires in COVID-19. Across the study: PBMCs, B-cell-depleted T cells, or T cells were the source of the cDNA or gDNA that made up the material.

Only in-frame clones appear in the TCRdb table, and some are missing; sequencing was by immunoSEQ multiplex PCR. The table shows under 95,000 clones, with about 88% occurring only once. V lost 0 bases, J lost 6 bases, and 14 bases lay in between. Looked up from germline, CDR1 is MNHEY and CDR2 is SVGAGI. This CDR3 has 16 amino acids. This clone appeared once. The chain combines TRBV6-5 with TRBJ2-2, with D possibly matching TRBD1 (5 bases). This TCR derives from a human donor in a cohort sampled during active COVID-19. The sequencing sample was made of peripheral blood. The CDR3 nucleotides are TGTGCCAGCAGTTACTCGGAAGGGGCGCGGTCCGGGGAGCTGTTTTTT. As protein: CASSYSEGARSGELFF.